The next 19 T cell receptor beta chains were all read from a single sample in a study of post-analysis software for immune sequencing data. The authors incorporated unique molecular identifiers into the TCR beta cDNA libraries. TCRdb called the PCR reads again in MiXCR, with one record for every CDR3 protein. The sample holds 750,000 to 950,000 distinct CDR3 sequences, just over 45% seen once. Which antigens these TCRs recognize remains unknown. Study results and limitations: Patients had higher frequencies than controls of about five TRBV segments, including TRBV5-6, TRBV5-1 and TRBV20-1.

The sample comprised blood. All receptors come from a girl aged 5-17 years with multiple sclerosis.

This clonotype appeared a few times. The chain joins TRBV5-1 to TRBJ2-5; no definite D call. CDR1 is SGHRS, CDR2 YFSETQ, per germline. The CDR3 is 15 amino acids. The V and J ends lost 3 bases and 5 bases respectively, with 17 bases between them. CDR3 residues: CASSSHALGSETQYF. CDR3 DNA sequence: TGCGCCAGCAGCTCACACGCGTTGGGTTCCGAGACCCAGTACTTC.

This rearrangement joins TRBV6-5 to TRBJ1-1; D is perhaps TRBD1 (6 bases). V was cut by 6 bases and J by 4 bases, with 18 bases left in between. The CDR3 loop spans 15 amino acids. Germline-derived CDR1 and CDR2 are MNHEY and SVGAGI. The CDR3 region is CASSRQAQASTEAFF. The CDR3 DNA is TGTGCCAGCAGCCGACAGGCCCAAGCGTCCACTGAAGCTTTCTTT.

V and J are TRBV20-1 and TRBJ2-1, with 9 positions matching TRBD2. V trimming: 1 base; J trimming: 9 bases; junction bases outside the gene matches: 7. CDR3 length: 14 amino acids. Per the germline V gene, CDR1 is DFQATT and CDR2 is SNEGSKA (reference sequence). CDR3 in amino acids: CSARVPSGRTEQFF. In DNA form, the CDR3 reads TGCAGTGCTAGAGTCCCCAGCGGGAGGACTGAGCAGTTCTTC.

This clonotype came up a few times. The rearrangement links TRBV10-3 to TRBJ2-6, with a tentative D call TRBD2 (6 bases). The ends were cut back, 8 bases at V and 0 bases at J, with 17 bases in the middle. Germline V gene data show CDR1 as ENHRY and CDR2 as SYGVKD. The CDR3 has 17 residues. CDR3 bases: TGTGCCATCGGGCGGCGGGATAGCAACTCTGGGGCCAACGTCCTGACTTTC. The encoded protein is CAIGRRDSNSGANVLTF.

CDR3 residues: CASSQASGRPETQYF. The DNA for the CDR3 is TGTGCCAGCAGCCAAGCTAGCGGGAGGCCAGAGACCCAGTACTTC. This chain uses TRBV4-2 with TRBJ2-5; the match to TRBD2 covers 11 bases. CDR3 length: 15 residues. Germline V gives CDR1 LGHNA, CDR2 YNFKEQ. The ends lost 1 base at V and 4 bases at J; junction bases unmatched: 2.

This clonotype was observed once. This chain links TRBV4-2 with TRBJ2-1; 11 bases line up with TRBD2. There are 17 residues in the CDR3. The junction had 4 bases not matched to a gene; V was cut back by 1 base and J by 2 bases. The germline V gene has CDR1 LGHNA and CDR2 YNFKEQ. The CDR3 is CASSQGRSGRAYNEQFF. As DNA, the CDR3 is TGTGCCAGCAGCCAAGGTCGTAGCGGGAGGGCCTACAATGAGCAGTTCTTC.

CDR3 sequence: CASSLLGPGELFF. DNA for the CDR3: TGTGCCAGCAGTTTATTGGGGCCCGGGGAGCTGTTTTTT. V usage is TRBV27 and J usage is TRBJ2-2; tentative D call: TRBD1 (5 bases). The CDR3 extends over 13 amino acids. V lost 1 base to trimming and J lost 6 bases, with 6 bases between them. Germline V lookup: CDR1 MNHEY, CDR2 SMNVEV (reference sequence).

The chain recombines TRBV12-5 with TRBJ1-2; 7 nucleotides agree with TRBD1. With 5 bases clipped from V and 8 bases from J, the junction kept 8 bases outside the gene matches. CDR3 length: 13 amino acids. Looked up from germline, CDR1 is LGHNT and CDR2 is FRNRAP. Written as DNA, the CDR3 is TGTGCTAGTGGTCTCTCGACAGGGTACGGCTACACCTTC. Translating gives CASGLSTGYGYTF.

This rearrangement joins TRBV6-6 to TRBJ2-7; D is uncertain. The CDR3 length is 12 residues. Germline lookup yields CDR1 MNHNY and CDR2 SVGAGI (reference sequence). V shed 2 bases and J shed 3 bases, with 5 bases lying between them. Here the CDR3 DNA reads TGTGCCAGCAGTTACGGCTACTACGAGCAGTACTTC. Its translation: CASSYGYYEQYF.

The rearrangement uses TRBV12-3 or TRBV12-4 and TRBJ2-7; unclear D gene. The CDR3 covers 14 residues. V was pared by 6 bases and J by 0 bases, with 12 bases between. The CDR3 bases are TGTGCCAGCAGAGCCTCTAGGAGCTCCTACGAGCAGTACTTC. This codes for CASRASRSSYEQYF.

This clonotype was seen more than once but under ten times. The rearrangement links TRBV20-1 to TRBJ2-3, with D perhaps TRBD2 (6 bases). Germline V gene lookup returns CDR1 DFQATT and CDR2 SNEGSKA (reference sequence). The V end lost 0 bases, the J end lost 6 bases, and 7 bases lay between the germline ends. The CDR3 runs 12 residues. The CDR3 reads CSARDRGDTQYF. For the CDR3, the DNA is TGCAGTGCTAGAGATCGGGGGGATACGCAGTATTTT.

Written as DNA, the CDR3 is TGCAGTGCTAGAGCTGTCCGGGCCCCGACTCACGAGCAGTACTTC. Translated, it gives CSARAVRAPTHEQYF. The chain joins TRBV20-1 to TRBJ2-4; D is unclear. Near its end, the DNA agrees better with TRBJ2-7, so the J call may be wrong. The CDR3 is 15 residues long. Looked up from germline, CDR1 is DFQATT and CDR2 is SNEGSKA (reference sequence).

This chain joins TRBV29-1 and TRBJ2-4; 13 nucleotides match TRBD2. The CDR3 extends over 18 amino acids. J gave up 0 bases and V 4 bases, and 9 bases lay outside the gene matches. Germline V gene sequence: CDR1 SQVTM, CDR2 ANQGSEA. CDR3: CSVATMGLAGIAKNIQYF. The CDR3 coding sequence is TGCAGCGTTGCCACCATGGGACTAGCGGGGATAGCCAAAAACATTCAGTACTTC.

Concerning this clonotype: At one end the junction does not follow the germline gene, possibly because of a read error. The V gene is TRBV7-6, the J gene TRBJ2-3; D not resolved. The CDR3 loop spans 14 amino acids. Germline CDR1 reads SGHVS; CDR2 reads FNYEAQ. In DNA, the CDR3 is TGTGCCAGCAGCGGACGGCCCGAGTGGGATACACAGTATTTT. This translates into CASSGRPEWDTQYF.

The J gene is TRBJ2-1, the V gene TRBV5-1; 14 bases align to TRBD2. The germline gives CDR1 SGHRS, CDR2 YFSETQ. J lost 0 bases, V lost 4 bases, and 6 bases had no gene match. This CDR3 contains 18 residues. CDR3 sequence (DNA): TGCGCCAGCAGCCCGGTGGGACTAGCGGGAGTCTCCTACAATGAGCAGTTCTTC. Its translation: CASSPVGLAGVSYNEQFF.

The chain carries TRBV20-1 and TRBJ1-5; 8 nucleotides match TRBD1. The CDR3 runs 20 residues. Germline CDR1 DFQATT, CDR2 SNEGSKA (reference sequence). The V gene end was trimmed by 0 bases and the J gene end by 0 bases; junction bases not matched to a gene: 16. CDR3 protein: CSARDDGFGTGSYSNQPQHF. For the CDR3, the DNA is TGCAGTGCTAGAGATGATGGGTTCGGGACAGGATCCTATAGCAATCAGCCCCAGCATTTT.

With regard to this clonotype: Germline is not matched at one junction end, which may reflect a read error. The chain recombines TRBV24-1 with TRBJ2-5, with D perhaps matching TRBD1 (5 bases). Germline V gene lookup returns CDR1 KGHDR and CDR2 SFDVKD. CDR3 length equals 15 residues. The CDR3 DNA reads TGTGCCGCCAGTGATTTGTCTGGCAGGGCAGAGACCCAGTACTTC. Its translation: CAASDLSGRAETQYF.

This clonotype occurred a few times. V usage is TRBV7-3 and J usage is TRBJ2-1; D is undetermined. The V gene lost 1 base and the J gene lost 4 bases, with 11 bases spanning the gap. The CDR3 is 15 amino acids. In germline, CDR1 is SGHTA, CDR2 FQGTGA. CDR3 region: CASSLMGGSYNEQFF. The CDR3 DNA sequence: TGTGCCAGCAGCTTAATGGGCGGTTCATACAATGAGCAGTTCTTC. Full variable domain (missing parts from reference TRBV7-3 and TRBJ2-1): GAGVSQTPSNKVTEKGKYVELRCDPISGHTALYWYRQSLGQGPEFLIYFQGTGAADDSGLPNDRFFAVRPEGSVSTLKIQRTERGDSAVYLCASSLMGGSYNEQFFGPGTRLTVL.

This clonotype occurred once. The rearrangement links TRBV28 to TRBJ2-3; D call uncertain. This CDR3 has 17 amino acids. Germline CDR1 reads MDHEN; CDR2 reads SYDVKM. Trimming cost V 9 bases and J 6 bases, with 28 bases left between them. CDR3 amino acids: CASGRKSRLESADTQYF. CDR3 nucleotide sequence: TGTGCCAGTGGAAGGAAGAGTCGGCTGGAAAGTGCTGATACGCAGTATTTT.